This is a list of T cell receptor beta chains from one sample in a study of blood T cell repertoires in COVID-19. TCRdb's table, derived via immunoSEQ multiplex PCR, lists solely in-frame clones and lacks some. The sample has about 260,000 clones, 85% to 90% seen once. What was sequenced was peripheral blood. Source of these receptors: a woman aged 40 to 50 who had recovered from COVID-19. The CDR3 runs from the conserved cysteine through the conserved F or W. The order of the fields is J gene, clone size, D gene, V gene, CDR3 protein, CDR3 DNA. D genes are given only for firm matches. Only part of the rows carry a size: once, few, many, or a class if the clone is expanded.

J gene: TRBJ1-1; clone size: .; D gene: TRBD1; V gene: TRBV5-4; CDR3 protein: CASREQTGADTEAFF; CDR3 DNA: TGTGCCAGCAGGGAGCAAACAGGGGCGGACACTGAAGCTTTCTTT
J gene: TRBJ1-5; clone size: .; D gene: TRBD1; V gene: TRBV7-2; CDR3 protein: CASSLKTGEYQPQHF; CDR3 DNA: TGTGCCAGCAGCTTAAAGACAGGGGAATATCAGCCCCAGCATTTT
J gene: TRBJ2-5; clone size: .; D gene: TRBD2; V gene: TRBV27; CDR3 protein: CASSHRGGRETQYF; CDR3 DNA: TGTGCCAGCAGTCACCGGGGGGGCCGGGAGACCCAGTACTTC
J gene: TRBJ2-3; clone size: once; D gene: TRBD2; V gene: TRBV7-2; CDR3 protein: CASSSLAGGGGTDTQYF; CDR3 DNA: TGTGCCAGCAGCTCCTTAGCGGGGGGCGGGGGCACAGATACGCAGTATTTT
J gene: TRBJ1-5; clone size: .; D gene: .; V gene: TRBV20-1; CDR3 protein: CSASDRRSYQPQHF; CDR3 DNA: TGCAGTGCTAGTGACAGAAGGAGCTATCAGCCCCAGCATTTT
J gene: TRBJ1-2; clone size: .; D gene: .; V gene: TRBV4-2; CDR3 protein: CASSQEAGRFYGYTF; CDR3 DNA: TGTGCCAGCAGCCAAGAGGCGGGACGGTTCTATGGCTACACCTTC
J gene: TRBJ1-5; clone size: .; D gene: TRBD1; V gene: TRBV4-1; CDR3 protein: CASSSRQGAQPQHF; CDR3 DNA: TGCGCCAGCAGCTCGCGACAGGGGGCTCAGCCCCAGCATTTT
J gene: TRBJ1-5; clone size: .; D gene: TRBD1; V gene: TRBV6-5; CDR3 protein: CASSPDRGNQPQHF; CDR3 DNA: TGTGCCAGCAGCCCCGACAGGGGCAATCAGCCCCAGCATTTT
J gene: TRBJ1-1; clone size: .; D gene: .; V gene: TRBV11-2; CDR3 protein: CASSSGQMNTEAFF; CDR3 DNA: TGTGCCAGCAGTTCCGGACAGATGAACACTGAAGCTTTCTTT
J gene: TRBJ2-5; clone size: .; D gene: TRBD1; V gene: TRBV11-2; CDR3 protein: CASSLRQGVKTQYF; CDR3 DNA: TGTGCCAGCAGCTTGAGACAGGGGGTGAAGACCCAGTACTTC
J gene: TRBJ2-7; clone size: .; D gene: .; V gene: TRBV11-2; CDR3 protein: CASSSPTATYEQYF; CDR3 DNA: TGTGCCAGCAGTTCACCGACAGCAACCTACGAGCAGTACTTC
J gene: TRBJ1-1; clone size: .; D gene: .; V gene: TRBV5-1; CDR3 protein: CASSWGLGTEAFF; CDR3 DNA: TGCGCCAGCAGCTGGGGGCTGGGCACTGAAGCTTTCTTT
J gene: TRBJ1-6; clone size: .; D gene: TRBD1; V gene: TRBV7-2; CDR3 protein: CASSQTGDSPLHF; CDR3 DNA: TGTGCCAGCAGCCAGACAGGGGATTCACCCCTCCACTTT
J gene: TRBJ2-5; clone size: .; D gene: .; V gene: TRBV5-1; CDR3 protein: CASSPRAGKETQYF; CDR3 DNA: TGCGCCAGCAGCCCGCGCGCAGGGAAAGAGACCCAGTACTTC
J gene: TRBJ1-1; clone size: .; D gene: .; V gene: TRBV5-1; CDR3 protein: CASSLYSRVDTEAFF; CDR3 DNA: TGCGCCAGCAGCTTGTATTCTCGGGTGGACACTGAAGCTTTCTTT
J gene: TRBJ1-5; clone size: .; D gene: TRBD1; V gene: TRBV13; CDR3 protein: CASSPFRDRDQPQHF; CDR3 DNA: TGTGCCAGCAGCCCTTTCCGGGACAGGGACCAGCCCCAGCATTTT
J gene: TRBJ1-1; clone size: .; D gene: TRBD1; V gene: TRBV30; CDR3 protein: CARRGQGNTEAFF; CDR3 DNA: TGTGCCCGGAGGGGACAGGGGAACACTGAAGCTTTCTTT
J gene: TRBJ2-1; clone size: once; D gene: TRBD1; V gene: TRBV5-1; CDR3 protein: CASFPGQGVAEQFF; CDR3 DNA: TGCGCCAGCTTCCCGGGACAGGGAGTGGCTGAGCAGTTCTTC
J gene: TRBJ2-3; clone size: .; D gene: TRBD1; V gene: TRBV15; CDR3 protein: CATSARTGGTDTQYF; CDR3 DNA: TGTGCCACCAGCGCCCGGACAGGGGGAACAGATACGCAGTATTTT
J gene: TRBJ1-6; clone size: few; D gene: TRBD1; V gene: TRBV5-6; CDR3 protein: CASSFKDRVNSPLHF; CDR3 DNA: TGTGCCAGCAGCTTTAAAGACAGGGTAAATTCACCCCTCCACTTT
J gene: TRBJ2-3; clone size: .; D gene: TRBD2; V gene: TRBV9; CDR3 protein: CASSVVGLAGGSSTDTQYF; CDR3 DNA: TGTGCCAGCAGCGTAGTGGGACTAGCGGGGGGCTCTAGCACAGATACGCAGTATTTT
J gene: TRBJ2-5; clone size: .; D gene: TRBD2; V gene: TRBV6-2/TRBV6-3; CDR3 protein: CASSYPEGSGGGKTQYF; CDR3 DNA: TGTGCCAGCAGTTACCCGGAGGGTTCGGGCGGGGGGAAGACCCAGTACTTC
J gene: TRBJ1-1; clone size: .; D gene: .; V gene: TRBV12-3/TRBV12-4; CDR3 protein: CASSFTPGPEAFF; CDR3 DNA: TGTGCCAGCAGTTTCACCCCAGGGCCCGAGGCTTTCTTT
J gene: TRBJ2-7; clone size: few; D gene: .; V gene: TRBV30; CDR3 protein: CAWRAGTLSYEQYF; CDR3 DNA: TGTGCCTGGAGGGCAGGGACACTCTCCTACGAGCAGTACTTC
J gene: TRBJ1-1; clone size: once; D gene: .; V gene: TRBV29-1; CDR3 protein: CSVEREGREAFF; CDR3 DNA: TGCAGCGTTGAAAGGGAGGGGCGCGAAGCTTTCTTT
J gene: TRBJ2-5; clone size: .; D gene: TRBD1; V gene: TRBV7-9; CDR3 protein: CASSARQGGWETQYF; CDR3 DNA: TGTGCCAGCAGCGCCCGACAGGGGGGGTGGGAGACCCAGTACTTC
J gene: TRBJ2-2; clone size: .; D gene: TRBD2; V gene: TRBV6-6; CDR3 protein: CASIQTSGYTGELFF; CDR3 DNA: TGTGCCAGCATTCAGACTAGCGGTTACACCGGGGAGCTGTTTTTT
J gene: TRBJ2-1; clone size: .; D gene: .; V gene: TRBV28; CDR3 protein: CASSQGPRWKFF; CDR3 DNA: TGTGCCAGCAGTCAGGGGCCCCGGTGGAAGTTCTTC
J gene: TRBJ1-5; clone size: .; D gene: TRBD1; V gene: TRBV5-6; CDR3 protein: CASSADRGNQPQHF; CDR3 DNA: TGTGCCAGCAGCGCGGACAGGGGGAATCAGCCCCAGCATTTT
J gene: TRBJ2-3; clone size: .; D gene: TRBD1; V gene: TRBV6-5; CDR3 protein: CASRPGQGRTDTQYF; CDR3 DNA: TGTGCCAGCAGACCCGGACAGGGGAGAACAGATACGCAGTATTTT
J gene: TRBJ1-1; clone size: .; D gene: TRBD1; V gene: TRBV18; CDR3 protein: CASSPFGTGGPGAFF; CDR3 DNA: TGTGCCAGCTCACCATTCGGGACAGGGGGCCCCGGGGCTTTCTTT
J gene: TRBJ1-5; clone size: once; D gene: TRBD1; V gene: TRBV27; CDR3 protein: CASSFLTGAQPQHF; CDR3 DNA: TGTGCCAGCAGCTTCCTCACAGGGGCTCAGCCCCAGCATTTT
J gene: TRBJ1-1; clone size: once; D gene: .; V gene: TRBV3-1/TRBV3-2; CDR3 protein: CASTWAANTEAFF; CDR3 DNA: TGTGCCAGCACCTGGGCAGCGAACACTGAAGCTTTCTTT
J gene: TRBJ2-1; clone size: once; D gene: TRBD1; V gene: TRBV6-5; CDR3 protein: CASGDRTNYNEQFF; CDR3 DNA: TGTGCCAGCGGGGACAGAACGAACTACAATGAGCAGTTCTTC
J gene: TRBJ2-7; clone size: few; D gene: .; V gene: TRBV10-1; CDR3 protein: CASSRGGGTHEQYF; CDR3 DNA: TGCGCCTCTTCCCGCGGAGGGGGCACGCACGAGCAGTACTTC
J gene: TRBJ2-7; clone size: .; D gene: TRBD1; V gene: TRBV30; CDR3 protein: CAWSVPNRDWQGVYEQYF; CDR3 DNA: TGTGCCTGGAGTGTACCTAATAGAGACTGGCAGGGGGTTTACGAGCAGTACTTC
J gene: TRBJ1-1; clone size: .; D gene: .; V gene: TRBV2; CDR3 protein: CASSAGNTEAFF; CDR3 DNA: TGTGCCAGCAGTGCTGGCAACACTGAAGCTTTCTTT
J gene: TRBJ1-4; clone size: .; D gene: .; V gene: TRBV5-1; CDR3 protein: CASSLGTENEKLFF; CDR3 DNA: TGCGCCAGCAGCTTGGGGACAGAGAATGAAAAACTGTTTTTT
J gene: TRBJ2-5; clone size: .; D gene: .; V gene: TRBV4-3; CDR3 protein: CASSRFLEQETQYF; CDR3 DNA: TGCGCCAGCAGCCGTTTTCTGGAGCAAGAGACCCAGTACTTC
J gene: TRBJ2-1; clone size: .; D gene: TRBD2; V gene: TRBV19; CDR3 protein: CASRGMGKRGYNEQFF; CDR3 DNA: TGTGCCAGTAGGGGGATGGGGAAGCGGGGCTACAATGAGCAGTTCTTC
J gene: TRBJ1-1; clone size: .; D gene: .; V gene: TRBV5-6; CDR3 protein: CASSLDRNTEAFF; CDR3 DNA: TGTGCCAGCAGCTTGGATCGTAACACTGAAGCTTTCTTT